The text below deals with one T cell receptor beta chain. Its target is unknown. The likely explanation is a read error, given a far larger clone one base away. Other DNA sequences in this sample translate to the same CDR3. The entry originates in a study of shared clonotypes between healthy human individuals. Study-level information: CD4 naive and memory got three plates each, CD8 naive two, CD8 memory one.

The CDR3 runs 14 residues. Germline V gene data show CDR1 as MNHNS and CDR2 as SASEGT. Across several immunoSEQ plates, the genomic DNA of each subset was split evenly. For sorted subsets, 150 to 200 ng DNA per replicate equaled roughly 30,000 T cell genomes. Libraries were prepared by immunoSEQ multiplex PCR; TCRdb keeps only in-frame clonotypes and omits some of them. The data show more than 550,000 clones, over 60% seen once. Broader study findings: On the whole, naive subsets had larger estimated richness than memory subsets had.

The receptor's source is a woman under 40 in good health. The rearrangement joins TRBV6-1 to TRBJ2-2, with D possibly matching TRBD2 (5 bases). Sequencing input: memory CD4+ T cells sorted from blood. Subset meaning: CD45RA-negative fraction. The DNA for the CDR3 is TGTGCCAGCAGTTCCCGATGGAACACCGGGGAGTTGTTTTTT. This translates into CASSSRWNTGELFF.